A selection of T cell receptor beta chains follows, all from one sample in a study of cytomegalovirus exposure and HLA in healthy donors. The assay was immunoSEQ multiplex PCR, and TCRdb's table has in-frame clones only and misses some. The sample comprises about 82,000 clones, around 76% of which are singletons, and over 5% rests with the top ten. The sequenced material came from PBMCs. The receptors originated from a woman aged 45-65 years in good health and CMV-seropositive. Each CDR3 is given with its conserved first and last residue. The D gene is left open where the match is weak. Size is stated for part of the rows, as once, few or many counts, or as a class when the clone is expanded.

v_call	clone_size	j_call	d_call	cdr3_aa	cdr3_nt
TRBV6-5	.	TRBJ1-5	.	CASSSGMPEDQPQHF	TGTGCCAGCAGTTCGGGTATGCCGGAGGATCAGCCCCAGCATTTT
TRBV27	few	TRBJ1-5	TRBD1	CASSPGQGSSQPQHF	TGTGCCAGCAGTCCGGGACAGGGAAGTTCTCAGCCCCAGCATTTT
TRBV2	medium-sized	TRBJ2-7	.	CASSDSGLLSYEQYF	TGTGCCAGCAGTGATTCCGGACTCCTCTCCTACGAGCAGTACTTC
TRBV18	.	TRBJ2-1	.	CASSPSEGSPSYNEQFF	TGTGCCAGCTCACCAAGTGAGGGCTCCCCCTCCTACAATGAGCAGTTCTTC
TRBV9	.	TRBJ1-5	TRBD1	CASSQGQGAFQPQHF	TGTGCCAGCAGCCAAGGACAGGGGGCCTTTCAGCCCCAGCATTTT
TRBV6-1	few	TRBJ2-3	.	CASSRTKETDTQYF	TGTGCCAGCAGTAGGACAAAAGAGACAGATACGCAGTATTTT
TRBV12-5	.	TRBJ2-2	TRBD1	CASGLATGTGVGELFF	TGTGCTAGTGGTTTGGCGACTGGGACAGGGGTCGGGGAGCTGTTTTTT
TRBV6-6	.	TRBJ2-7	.	CASSYGQAAYEQYF	TGTGCCAGCAGTTACGGGCAGGCCGCCTACGAGCAGTACTTC
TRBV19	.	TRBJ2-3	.	CASSIQAASSTDTQYF	TGTGCCAGTAGTATTCAGGCAGCTTCTAGCACAGATACGCAGTATTTT
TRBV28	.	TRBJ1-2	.	CASTGQNYGYTF	TGTGCCAGCACAGGACAAAACTATGGCTACACCTTC
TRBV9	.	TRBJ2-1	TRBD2	CASSGTSGTLGAQEQFF	TGTGCCAGCAGCGGGACTAGCGGCACCCTAGGAGCCCAGGAGCAGTTCTTC
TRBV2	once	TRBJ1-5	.	CASREQGLGNQPQHF	TGTGCCAGCAGAGAACAGGGTTTAGGCAATCAGCCCCAGCATTTT
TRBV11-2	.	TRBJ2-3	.	CASSLMTSTDTQYF	TGTGCCAGCAGCTTAATGACTAGCACAGATACGCAGTATTTT
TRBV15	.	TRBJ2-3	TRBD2	CATSGGLVMGTDTQYF	TGTGCCACCAGCGGAGGACTAGTAATGGGCACAGATACGCAGTATTTT
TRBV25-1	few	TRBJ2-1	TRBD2	CASRRTGTTKEQFF	TGTGCCAGCAGAAGAACCGGGACTACAAAAGAGCAGTTCTTC
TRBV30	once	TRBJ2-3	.	CAWSPGTDTQYF	TGTGCCTGGAGTCCGGGCACAGATACGCAGTATTTT
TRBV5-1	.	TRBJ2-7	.	CASSPDTFDYEQYF	TGCGCCAGCAGCCCGGACACATTTGACTACGAGCAGTACTTC
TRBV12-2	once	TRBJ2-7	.	CASRLPPRLAVQYF	TGTGCAAGTCGCCTTCCCCCCCGCCTAGCGGTGCAGTACTTC
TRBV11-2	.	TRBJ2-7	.	CASSPTNRLRGAVYEQYF	TGTGCCAGCAGCCCCACTAATAGGCTACGAGGAGCGGTATACGAGCAGTACTTC
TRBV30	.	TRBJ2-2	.	CAWNVGGTGELFF	TGTGCCTGGAATGTGGGGGGCACCGGGGAGCTGTTTTTT
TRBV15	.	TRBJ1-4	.	CATSRDRGEKLFF	TGTGCCACCAGCAGAGATCGAGGTGAAAAACTGTTTTTT
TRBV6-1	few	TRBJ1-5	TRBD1	CASSEGQGSNQPQHF	TGTGCCAGCAGTGAAGGACAGGGAAGCAATCAGCCCCAGCATTTT
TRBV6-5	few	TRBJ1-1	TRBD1	CATRKTGPNTEAFF	TGTGCCACGAGGAAGACAGGGCCCAACACTGAAGCTTTCTTT
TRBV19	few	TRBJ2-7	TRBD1	CASSITGTGSYEQYF	TGTGCCAGTAGTATTACTGGGACAGGCTCCTACGAGCAGTACTTC
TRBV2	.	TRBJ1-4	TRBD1	CASSVYRGDEKLFF	TGTGCCAGCAGTGTGTACAGGGGAGACGAAAAACTGTTTTTT
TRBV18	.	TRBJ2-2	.	CASSLQGSPGELFF	TGTGCCAGCTCACTTCAGGGGAGTCCCGGGGAGCTGTTTTTT
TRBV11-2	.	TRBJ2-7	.	CASSLGLPSYEQYF	TGTGCCAGCAGCTTAGGACTACCCTCCTACGAGCAGTACTTC
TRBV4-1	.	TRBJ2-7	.	CASSRGGQVLYEQYF	TGCGCCAGCAGCCGGGGGGGCCAGGTCCTCTACGAGCAGTACTTC
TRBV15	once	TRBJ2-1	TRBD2	CATSRDRAGVIGDNEQFF	TGTGCCACCAGCAGAGATAGGGCGGGAGTAATCGGAGACAATGAGCAGTTCTTC